Below, 9 T cell receptor beta chains from the same sample are listed, as sequenced in a study of blood T cell repertoires in COVID-19. Clones were read by immunoSEQ multiplex PCR, and TCRdb kept only the in-frame ones, dropping some. The profile covers approximately 470,000 clones, with 87% appearing a single time and around 0.7% taken by the ten largest. Sequencing was performed on PBMCs or T cells enriched from blood (not recorded which). Every receptor here comes from a woman under 30 who had recovered from COVID-19.

The rearrangement links TRBV7-9 to TRBJ2-2; TRBD2 might be the D (5 bases). The germline V gene encodes CDR1 SEHNR and CDR2 FQNEAQ (reference sequence). The V and J ends lost 3 bases and 1 base respectively, with 15 bases between them. The CDR3 extends over 17 amino acids. This CDR3 reads CASSFEKGGGNTGELFF. The CDR3 DNA sequence: TGTGCCAGCAGCTTTGAAAAGGGTGGAGGGAACACCGGGGAGCTGTTTTTT.

This clone has only one observation. The chain combines TRBV2 with TRBJ1-4; 12 positions match TRBD1. This CDR3 region has 16 residues. Germline V gene sequence: CDR1 SNHLY, CDR2 FYNNEI. The junction had 13 bases not matched to a gene; V was cut back by 7 bases and J by 10 bases. CDR3 nucleotide sequence: TGTGCCAGCACCTCCTCGCCTGGGACAGGGGGCGGAAAACTGTTTTTT. Protein product: CASTSSPGTGGGKLFF. Looking up the rest from reference TRBV2 and TRBJ1-4 gives the full variable domain: EPEVTQTPSHQVTQMGQEVILRCVPISNHLYFYWYRQILGQKVEFLVSFYNNEISEKSEIFDDQFSVERPDGSNFTLKIRSTKLEDSAMYFCASTSSPGTGGGKLFFGSGTQLSVL.

This chain connects TRBV5-1 to TRBJ1-6; 7 bases match TRBD1. The CDR3 runs to 15 residues. Per the germline V gene, CDR1 is SGHRS and CDR2 is YFSETQ. Trimming took 2 bases from V and 9 from J; bases not matched to a gene: 8. This CDR3 is CASSFWDSNSSPLHF. The CDR3 coding sequence is TGCGCCAGCAGCTTCTGGGACAGCAACTCTTCACCCCTCCACTTT. Full variable domain (rest looked up from reference TRBV5-1 and TRBJ1-6): KAGVTQTPRYLIKTRGQQVTLSCSPISGHRSVSWYQQTPGQGLQFLFEYFSETQRNKGNFPGRFSGRQFSNSRSEMNVSTLELGDSALYLCASSFWDSNSSPLHFGNGTRLTVT.

CDR3 loop: CASSPRTGLAPNYGYTF. Written as DNA, the CDR3 is TGTGCCAGCAGCCCTCGGACAGGGTTAGCGCCGAACTATGGCTACACCTTC. The chain links TRBV5-5 to TRBJ1-2, with 8 bases lining up with TRBD1. Per germline, CDR1 SGHKS and CDR2 YYEKEE (reference sequence). The CDR3 extends over 17 amino acids. V shed 4 bases, J shed 2 bases, and the junction held 13 bases outside the gene matches.

The gene calls are TRBV30 and TRBJ1-5; 9 nucleotides line up with TRBD1. The CDR3 length is 17 residues. Trimming at V came to 3 bases and at J to 2 bases, leaving 11 bases not matched to a gene. Germline V gene data show CDR1 as GTSNPN and CDR2 as SVGIG (reference sequence). The CDR3 DNA sequence: TGTGCCTGGAGCCTTACAGGGGGCGGTGATGGCAATCAGCCCCAGCATTTT. As protein: CAWSLTGGGDGNQPQHF.

The count of this clone is one. J is TRBJ1-5 and V is TRBV19, with 7 bases aligning to TRBD1. Germline CDR1 is LNHDA and CDR2 is SQIVND (reference sequence). The CDR3 runs 13 residues. Trimming cost V 8 bases and J 4 bases; bases outside gene matches: 5. CDR3 bases: TGTGCCAGTCGGGACAGAGCTAATCAGCCCCAGCATTTT. Translated: CASRDRANQPQHF.

The V call is TRBV19, the J call TRBJ2-6; D gene ambiguous. V was trimmed by 5 bases and J by 0 bases, leaving 8 bases between them. The CDR3 runs 15 residues. The germline V gene encodes CDR1 LNHDA and CDR2 SQIVND (reference sequence). In DNA, the CDR3 is TGTGCCAGTAGTGACTCCTTCTCTGGGGCCAACGTCCTGACTTTC. Its protein is CASSDSFSGANVLTF.

V and J are TRBV5-1 and TRBJ2-3, with 8 positions matching TRBD2. CDR1 is SGHRS, CDR2 YFSETQ, per germline. The junction had 11 bases not matched to a gene; V was cut back by 3 bases and J by 2 bases. The CDR3 runs to 17 residues. CDR3 loop: CASSYGPRAGATDTQYF. In DNA, the CDR3 is TGCGCCAGCAGCTACGGACCCCGAGCGGGGGCCACAGATACGCAGTATTTT.

This sequence joins TRBV5-1 and TRBJ1-1; tentative D call: TRBD1 (6 bases). This CDR3 has 13 residues. CDR1 SGHRS and CDR2 YFSETQ come from the germline V gene. The germline V and J ends were trimmed by 3 bases and 4 bases, with 10 bases remaining between them. The CDR3 bases are TGCGCCAGCAGCTCGGACAGCTTCACTGAAGCTTTCTTT. This gives the protein CASSSDSFTEAFF. The whole variable domain, filled in from reference TRBV5-1 and TRBJ1-1, reads KAGVTQTPRYLIKTRGQQVTLSCSPISGHRSVSWYQQTPGQGLQFLFEYFSETQRNKGNFPGRFSGRQFSNSRSEMNVSTLELGDSALYLCASSSDSFTEAFFGQGTRLTVV.